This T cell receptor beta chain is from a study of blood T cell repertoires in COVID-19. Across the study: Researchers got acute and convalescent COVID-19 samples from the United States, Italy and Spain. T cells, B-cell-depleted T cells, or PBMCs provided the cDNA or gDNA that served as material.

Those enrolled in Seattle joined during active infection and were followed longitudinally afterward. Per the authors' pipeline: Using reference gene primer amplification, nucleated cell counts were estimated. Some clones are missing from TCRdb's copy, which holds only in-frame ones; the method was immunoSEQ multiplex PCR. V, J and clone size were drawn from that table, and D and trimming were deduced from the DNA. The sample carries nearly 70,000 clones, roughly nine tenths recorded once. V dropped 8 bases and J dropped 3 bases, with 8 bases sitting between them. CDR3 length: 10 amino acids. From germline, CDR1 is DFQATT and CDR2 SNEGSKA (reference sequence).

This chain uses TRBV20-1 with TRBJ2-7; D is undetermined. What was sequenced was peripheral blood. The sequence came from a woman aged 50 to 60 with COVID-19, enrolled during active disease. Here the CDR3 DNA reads TGCAGTATTAGCAGCTACGAGCAGTACTTC. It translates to CSISSYEQYF.